A selection of T cell receptor beta chains follows, all from one sample in a study of neoadjuvant nivolumab and ipilimumab in lung cancer. Some clones are missing from TCRdb's copy, which holds only in-frame ones; the method was immunoSEQ multiplex PCR. This sample has about 26,000 clones, with approximately 78% found just once. The source was tumor tissue, collected after neoadjuvant nivolumab, alone or with ipilimumab, at or shortly before surgery. The origin of the receptors is an adult with non-small cell lung cancer. Each CDR3 is given with its conserved first and last residue. A D gene is named only where the DNA matches it firmly. For some rows the clone size is stated as once, few or many, or as a class when expanded; others skip it.

j_call v_call cdr3_length d_call clone_size cdr3_nt cdr3_aa
TRBJ1-5 TRBV15 16 TRBD1 few TGTGCCACCAGCAGAGGGGGGACAGGGGGCAATCAGCCCCAGCATTTT CATSRGGTGGNQPQHF
TRBJ2-7 TRBV7-9 14 NA NA TGTGCCAGCAGTTATCCCGGCGGGTTACACGAGCAGTACTTC CASSYPGGLHEQYF
TRBJ2-1 TRBV2 13 NA few TGTGCCAGCGAGGCGGGACCCTACAATGAGCAGTTCTTC CASEAGPYNEQFF
TRBJ2-7 TRBV6-1 12 NA NA TGTGCCAGCAGTGAAATGAGGTACGAGCAGTACTTC CASSEMRYEQYF
TRBJ1-3 TRBV18 18 TRBD1 NA TGTGCCAGCTCACCAGTCTATGTTCAGACAGGGACTGGAAACACCATATATTTT CASSPVYVQTGTGNTIYF
TRBJ2-7 TRBV11-2 16 NA NA TGTGCCAGCAGCTTAGATCTTGCCAGCGGGCTCCACGAGCAGTACTTC CASSLDLASGLHEQYF
TRBJ2-1 TRBV5-1 14 TRBD2 NA TGCGCCAGCAGCATAGGAACGACTAGCGATGAGCAGTTCTTC CASSIGTTSDEQFF
TRBJ2-3 TRBV30 11 NA NA TGTGCCTGTATGACAGCAGATACGCAGTATTTT CACMTADTQYF
TRBJ2-5 TRBV5-1 14 NA once TGCGCCAGCAGCTCCGGGCCCTTGGAGGAGACCCAGTACTTC CASSSGPLEETQYF
TRBJ2-1 TRBV11-2 15 TRBD2 NA TGTGCCAGCAGCCCGTCGCGGGAGCGGGCCCGGGAGCAGTTCTTC CASSPSRERAREQFF
TRBJ1-1 TRBV29-1 15 NA NA TGCAGCACCTACCCAAGGACAGTTATGAACACTGAAGCTTTCTTT CSTYPRTVMNTEAFF
TRBJ1-4 TRBV10-1 15 NA once TGCGCCAGCAGTGAGTCAACGGGGGCCGGAGAAAAACTGTTTTTT CASSESTGAGEKLFF
TRBJ2-3 TRBV29-1 14 TRBD1 NA TGCAGCTCTGGAGGGACAGGGGGCACAGATACGCAGTATTTT CSSGGTGGTDTQYF
TRBJ2-5 TRBV5-6 16 NA few TGTGCCAGCAGCTCCCAAGGGTCGAAGTGGGGGAAGACCCAGTACTTC CASSSQGSKWGKTQYF
TRBJ1-5 TRBV19 17 NA NA TGTGCCAGTAGTATACTGTCTGGGGGGTACAGCAATCAGCCCCAGCATTTT CASSILSGGYSNQPQHF
TRBJ1-1 TRBV18 13 NA once TGTGCCAGCTCACCTAGGGGGTTTGGTGAAGCTTTCTTT CASSPRGFGEAFF
TRBJ1-5 TRBV29-1 13 TRBD1 NA TGCAGCGTCTGGACAGGGGTAAATCAGCCCCAGCATTTT CSVWTGVNQPQHF
TRBJ2-5 TRBV11-3 14 NA NA TGTGCCAGCAGCTTAGGGGGGGAGCGGGAGACCCAGTACTTC CASSLGGERETQYF
TRBJ1-5 TRBV5-5 13 TRBD1 NA TGTGCCAGCAGCTTGGACAGGGGAAGGCCCCAGCATTTT CASSLDRGRPQHF
TRBJ2-5 TRBV10-3 12 NA once TGTGCCATCAGTACAGGGAAAGAGACCCAGTACTTC CAISTGKETQYF
TRBJ2-7 TRBV10-2 15 NA NA TGCGCCAGCAGTGAGTCGGGACTGACCTCCTACGAGCAGTACTTC CASSESGLTSYEQYF
TRBJ1-5 TRBV30 18 NA NA TGTGCCTGGAGTATAGGTTTGTCAGGCTCCCGAAGGAGTCAGCCCCAGCATTTT CAWSIGLSGSRRSQPQHF
TRBJ2-7 TRBV14 14 NA NA TGTGCCAGCAGCCAAGTATTTCGCGGAGGAGAGCAGTACTTC CASSQVFRGGEQYF
TRBJ1-2 TRBV5-4 15 TRBD1 NA TGTGCCAGCAGCACCACAGGGGCGAATTTTTATGGCTACACCTTC CASSTTGANFYGYTF
TRBJ2-3 TRBV10-3 15 NA NA TGTGCCATCAGTGAGTCGTGGGGGCGCACAGATACGCAGTATTTT CAISESWGRTDTQYF
TRBJ1-1 TRBV6-1 12 NA few TGTGCCAGCAAGCTAAGGGGGGCGAGGGCTTTCTTT CASKLRGARAFF
TRBJ2-7 TRBV7-8 14 TRBD1 NA TGTGCCAGCAGTTCAGGGGACAGGCTTTACGAGCAGTACTTC CASSSGDRLYEQYF
TRBJ1-1 TRBV29-1 13 TRBD1 NA TGCAGCGCAGGACAGGGGAGTTCGACTGAAGCTTTCTTT CSAGQGSSTEAFF
TRBJ2-1 TRBV5-1 17 TRBD1 few TGCGCCAGCAGCCCCTCCGAGGGACAGGGAAGACAGGCTGAGCAGTTCTTC CASSPSEGQGRQAEQFF
TRBJ1-2 TRBV6-5 15 NA once TGTGCCAGCAGTTACGAGGGACGGCCGAGCGAAGGCTACACCTTC CASSYEGRPSEGYTF
TRBJ2-5 TRBV5-1 13 NA NA TGCGCCAGCAGCTTGGGCAGCCAAGAGACCCAGTACTTC CASSLGSQETQYF
TRBJ2-1 TRBV11-1 18 TRBD2 NA TGTGCCAGCAGCCGATTAGGGGGCTCTAGCGGGAGGAGTAATGAGCAGTTCTTC CASSRLGGSSGRSNEQFF
TRBJ1-2 TRBV7-2 12 NA NA TGTGCCAGCAGCTTGAATGGGTTTGGCTACACCTTC CASSLNGFGYTF
TRBJ2-5 TRBV2 13 TRBD1 NA TGTGCCAGCAGATCGGACAGGCAAGAGACCCAGTACTTC CASRSDRQETQYF
TRBJ1-1 TRBV5-1 15 TRBD1 NA TGCGCCAGCAGCTCCGGACAGGGGGCGGACACTGAAGCTTTCTTT CASSSGQGADTEAFF
TRBJ1-1 TRBV5-1 12 NA NA TGCGCCAGCTCATGGGGGAACACTGAAGCTTTCTTT CASSWGNTEAFF
TRBJ2-7 TRBV6-5 15 TRBD1 NA TGTGCCAGCAGTTACTTGACAGGGATCGCTTACGAGCAGTACTTC CASSYLTGIAYEQYF
TRBJ2-1 TRBV9 13 NA NA TGTGCCAGCAGCGTAGGGTCCAACAATGAGCAGTTCTTC CASSVGSNNEQFF
TRBJ1-2 TRBV11-2 17 TRBD1 NA TGTGCCAGCAGCTCATCGCCCGGACAGGGCATAATAAATGGCTACACCTTC CASSSSPGQGIINGYTF
TRBJ2-5 TRBV25-1 17 TRBD2 NA TGTGCCAGCAGCCCAGCGGGAGGGCCAATCGCTCAAGAGACCCAGTACTTC CASSPAGGPIAQETQYF
TRBJ2-1 TRBV18 14 NA NA TGTGCCAGCTCACCAGGGATGTTCGGTGATGAGCAGTTCTTC CASSPGMFGDEQFF
TRBJ2-3 TRBV29-1 15 TRBD1 NA TGCAGCGTTGGAACAGGGGCTACTAGCACAGATACGCAGTATTTT CSVGTGATSTDTQYF
TRBJ2-5 TRBV25-1 15 NA NA TGTGCCAGCAGTGAATTCTCGCAGCTTGGAGAGACCCAGTACTTC CASSEFSQLGETQYF
TRBJ2-5 TRBV5-4 16 TRBD2 NA TGTGCCAGCAGCTTGGGCGGTAGCGGGAACCAAGAGACCCAGTACTTC CASSLGGSGNQETQYF
TRBJ1-4 TRBV29-1 13 NA NA TGCAGCGCCAGTTCTGGGCAGAATGAAAAACTGTTTTTT CSASSGQNEKLFF
TRBJ1-1 TRBV6-6 13 NA once TGTGCCAGCAGTCCCCCACAGGGTGGGTCAGCTTTCTTT CASSPPQGGSAFF
TRBJ2-7 TRBV10-2 15 TRBD1 NA TGCGCCAGCAGCCCTAGACAGGGAAGCTCCTACGAGCAGTACTTC CASSPRQGSSYEQYF
TRBJ2-2 TRBV30 14 TRBD1 NA TGTGCCTGGACCCTGACAGGGGGGTCCGGGGAGCTGTTTTTT CAWTLTGGSGELFF
TRBJ2-1 TRBV2 14 NA NA TGTGCCAGCAGGTCATGGGGGGCGGCCGATGAGCAGTTCTTC CASRSWGAADEQFF